This T cell receptor beta chain was profiled in a study of shared clonotypes between healthy human individuals. Study findings and constraints: Clonotypes shared by all four sorted-subset donors had higher generation probabilities than non-shared clonotypes.

Profiling relied on immunoSEQ multiplex PCR, and the TCRdb table lists in-frame clones only, not all of them. Here the sample spans approximately 980,000 clones, approximately 76% being singletons. A remark on this clone: Its antigen is unidentified.

V shed 7 bases and J 6 bases; nucleotides not matched to a gene: 6. The CDR3 runs 15 residues. Germline V CDR1 and CDR2: SNHLY, FYNNEI. The sequenced sample consisted of memory CD4+ T cells sorted from blood. The subset denotes: CD45RA-negative fraction. The receptor was isolated from a man in his late teens or twenties in good health. The chain recombines TRBV2 with TRBJ2-2; 12 bases line up with TRBD2. CDR3 sequence reads: CASIKTSGGSGELFF. The CDR3 DNA reads as TGTGCCAGCATTAAGACTAGCGGGGGCTCCGGGGAGCTGTTTTTT.